What follows are 31 T cell receptor beta chains derived from one specimen sequenced in a study of blood T cell repertoires in COVID-19. Sequencing was performed with immunoSEQ multiplex PCR; in TCRdb, only in-frame clones are kept and a portion is missing. The data contain about 290,000 clones, nearly 90% of them singletons. The specimen sequenced was peripheral blood. The source of these receptors is a woman in her 30s with COVID-19, enrolled during active disease.

The chain links TRBV7-9 to TRBJ1-5; D remains unclear. The CDR3 is made up of 13 amino acids. Trimming left V 2 bases short and J 7 bases short, with 9 bases between. CDR1 is SEHNR and CDR2 is FQNEAQ in the germline V gene (reference sequence). CDR3 sequence reads: CASSLTGGQPQHF. The CDR3 region has the DNA TGTGCCAGCAGCTTAACGGGAGGACAGCCCCAGCATTTT.

The CDR3: CASTQGSLSTPNSPLHF. CDR3 bases: TGTGCCAGCACTCAGGGATCCCTATCTACCCCAAATTCACCCCTCCACTTT. The chain carries TRBV5-8 and TRBJ1-6, with D tentatively TRBD1 (5 bases). Germline V gene lookup returns CDR1 SGHTS and CDR2 YDEGEE. The CDR3 extends over 17 amino acids. Trimming removed 6 bases from V and 7 bases from J, with 23 bases in between.

The J gene is TRBJ1-2, the V gene TRBV6-5, with a possible D match to TRBD1 (6 bases). The CDR3 consists of 15 residues. Trimming left V 10 bases short and J 2 bases short, with 20 bases between. The germline gives CDR1 MNHEY, CDR2 SVGAGI. CDR3: CAIAGGQSLNYGYTF. In DNA form, the CDR3 reads TGTGCCATTGCGGGGGGGCAGTCGTTAAACTATGGCTACACCTTC.

The genes are TRBV5-1 and TRBJ2-3; perhaps TRBD2 as D (7 bases). With 0 bases removed from V and 5 bases from J, the gap between germline ends came to 13 bases. Germline V CDR1 and CDR2: SGHRS, YFSETQ. This CDR3 region has 15 residues. The CDR3 bases are TGCGCCAGCAGCTTGGGTGGGGGGGCCCAAGATACGCAGTATTTT. As protein: CASSLGGGAQDTQYF. Drawing the rest from reference TRBV5-1 and TRBJ2-3, the complete variable domain is KAGVTQTPRYLIKTRGQQVTLSCSPISGHRSVSWYQQTPGQGLQFLFEYFSETQRNKGNFPGRFSGRQFSNSRSEMNVSTLELGDSALYLCASSLGGGAQDTQYFGPGTRLTVL.

The rearrangement uses TRBV19 and TRBJ1-5; D is possibly TRBD1 (5 bases). V lost 5 bases and J lost 5, with 22 bases in between. Germline V CDR1 and CDR2: LNHDA, SQIVND (reference sequence). The CDR3 has 17 amino acids. CDR3 in amino acids: CASSDGGNLGMDQPQHF. CDR3 DNA sequence: TGTGCCAGTAGTGACGGGGGGAACCTGGGGATGGATCAGCCCCAGCATTTT.

This rearrangement joins TRBV20-1 to TRBJ1-2; weak D call: TRBD1 (6 bases). Germline V gene lookup returns CDR1 DFQATT and CDR2 SNEGSKA (reference sequence). The length of the CDR3 is 15 residues. The V end was cut by 3 bases, the J end by 7 bases, with 21 bases between. CDR3 sequence (DNA): TGCAGTGCTAGTCCCCAGGGGACGGCTTTTTTTGGCTACACCTTC. Protein product: CSASPQGTAFFGYTF.

This chain connects TRBV3-1 (or the pseudogene TRBV3-2) to TRBJ2-1; D uncertain. V lost 4 bases to trimming and J lost 9 bases, with 13 bases between them. This CDR3 is built from 13 residues. The germline V gene has CDR1 LGHDT and CDR2 YNNKEL (reference sequence). The CDR3 loop reads CASSPLSRTEQFF. CDR3 DNA sequence: TGTGCCAGCAGCCCCCTTAGCCGCACTGAGCAGTTCTTC.

The chain has TRBV11-2 and TRBJ1-2; D unclear. The CDR3 is 11 amino acids. Germline V CDR1 and CDR2: SGHAT, FQNNGV. The V and J ends lost 5 bases and 7 bases respectively, with 8 bases between them. This chain's CDR3 is CASSLYGGYTF. CDR3 nucleotides: TGTGCCAGCAGCCTCTACGGTGGCTACACCTTC.

With respect to this clone: This CDR3 is also generated by other DNA sequences in the sample. This rearrangement joins TRBV5-1 to TRBJ1-1; 7 bases agree with TRBD1. The germline gives CDR1 SGHRS, CDR2 YFSETQ. V was pared by 2 bases and J by 5 bases, with 0 bases of the junction left unmatched. The CDR3 runs to 12 residues. The chain's CDR3 is CASSLQGTEAFF. The CDR3 nucleotides are TGCGCCAGCAGCTTACAGGGGACTGAAGCTTTCTTT.

The chain is built from TRBV12-3 or TRBV12-4 and TRBJ2-1; TRBD2 is a possible D gene (6 bases). This CDR3 contains 12 residues. The V and J ends lost 3 bases and 6 bases respectively, with 6 bases between them. The CDR3 coding sequence is TGTGCCAGCAGTTTGGGGGGCAATGAGCAGTTCTTC. Translated: CASSLGGNEQFF.

The rearrangement uses TRBV4-1 and TRBJ1-2, with 10 positions matching TRBD1. Germline lookup yields CDR1 MGHRA and CDR2 YSYEKL. This CDR3 comprises 18 residues. J gave up 0 bases and V 0 bases, and 7 bases lay outside the gene matches. CDR3 sequence: CASSQEFGTGATNYGYTF. The CDR3 DNA reads TGCGCCAGCAGCCAAGAATTCGGGACAGGGGCCACTAACTATGGCTACACCTTC.

The J gene is TRBJ1-4, the V gene TRBV5-5, with D possibly matching TRBD1 (6 bases). CDR1 SGHKS and CDR2 YYEKEE come from the germline V gene (reference sequence). The CDR3 runs 17 residues. Trimming removed 0 bases at V and 6 bases at J, with 18 bases between. The chain's CDR3 is CASSLGTYGGLDEKLFF. In DNA form, the CDR3 reads TGTGCCAGCAGCTTGGGGACTTACGGGGGGCTCGATGAAAAACTGTTTTTT.

The gene calls are TRBV6-5 and TRBJ1-2, with a weak D call TRBD1 (6 bases). With 0 bases removed from V and 4 bases from J, the gap between germline ends came to 12 bases. This CDR3 is 15 amino acids long. Germline V gene sequence: CDR1 MNHEY, CDR2 SVGAGI. Here the CDR3 DNA reads TGTGCCAGCAGTTACTCCCCCACAGGGACCTATGGCTACACCTTC. Translated, it gives CASSYSPTGTYGYTF.

This clone was counted a single time. The genes are TRBV6-2 or TRBV6-3 and TRBJ1-1; tentatively, D is TRBD1 (6 bases). V gave up 4 bases and J gave up 5 bases, with 8 bases separating them. Per germline, CDR1 MNHEY and CDR2 SVGEGT. CDR3 length: 12 amino acids. The DNA for the CDR3 is TGTGCCAGCAGTTGGCAGGGGACTGAAGCTTTCTTT. Translation gives CASSWQGTEAFF.

V and J are TRBV7-2 and TRBJ2-7; D is unclear. Trimming left V 5 bases short and J 3 bases short, with 5 bases between. The V gene's germline CDR1 is SGHTA and CDR2 FQGNSA. This CDR3 has 11 residues. CDR3 sequence (DNA): TGTGCCAGCAGCGGGCACTACGAGCAGTACTTC. Its protein is CASSGHYEQYF.

The chain joins TRBV6-4 to TRBJ1-6; TRBD1 aligns across 10 bases. The CDR3 is 14 residues long. Looked up from germline, CDR1 is MRHNA and CDR2 is SNTAGT. V was pared by 5 bases and J by 10 bases, with 5 bases of the junction left unmatched. In DNA form, the CDR3 reads TGTGCCAGCAGTAAGACAGGGGGCGAGTCACCCCTCCACTTT. Amino acid sequence: CASSKTGGESPLHF.

This clone was seen a handful of times. This chain joins TRBV3-1 (or the pseudogene TRBV3-2) and TRBJ1-2; D gene unclear. Germline values: CDR1 LGHDT, CDR2 YNNKEL (reference sequence). V lost 5 bases, J lost 4 bases, and 5 bases lay in between. CDR3 length: 11 amino acids. Written as DNA, the CDR3 is TGTGCCAGCAGCGCCAGCTATGGCTACACCTTC. Protein product: CASSASYGYTF.

As to this clone: Other nucleotide sequences in the sample specify the same CDR3. The chain recombines TRBV19 with TRBJ1-1; D uncertain. V lost 2 bases and J lost 0, with 4 bases in between. Germline values: CDR1 LNHDA, CDR2 SQIVND (reference sequence). This CDR3 is built from 13 residues. The CDR3 nucleotides are TGTGCCAGTAGTATAAGCATGAACACTGAAGCTTTCTTT. Translating gives CASSISMNTEAFF.

This clone has just one count. The chain employs TRBV11-2 and TRBJ2-3; D unresolved. Germline assignment: CDR1 SGHAT and CDR2 FQNNGV. The CDR3 is 13 amino acids. V shed 5 bases and J shed 3 bases, with 9 bases lying between them. This CDR3 is CASSAHLTDTQYF. CDR3 in DNA: TGTGCCAGCAGCGCCCACTTAACAGATACGCAGTATTTT.

V is TRBV11-2 and J is TRBJ1-1; a possible D gene is TRBD1 (5 bases). CDR1 and CDR2 from the germline V gene are SGHAT and FQNNGV. The CDR3 has 15 residues. The V end lost 1 base, the J end lost 0 bases, and 9 bases lay between the germline ends. This CDR3 is CASSLAWTMNTEAFF. DNA of the CDR3: TGTGCCAGCAGCTTAGCGTGGACAATGAACACTGAAGCTTTCTTT.

The V call is TRBV6-1, the J call TRBJ2-7, with 7 bases aligning to TRBD2. J gave up 4 bases and V 1 base, and 4 bases lay outside the gene matches. The CDR3 has 14 residues. CDR1 and CDR2 from the germline V gene are MNHNS and SASEGT. The CDR3: CASSEGQGGYEQYF. CDR3 nucleotide sequence: TGTGCCAGCAGTGAAGGTCAGGGAGGGTACGAGCAGTACTTC.

V and J are TRBV6-5 and TRBJ1-4, with D possibly being TRBD1 (5 bases). The V end was cut by 0 bases, the J end by 8 bases, with 13 bases between. Germline CDR1 and CDR2: MNHEY and SVGAGI. There are 15 residues in the CDR3. CDR3 DNA sequence: TGTGCCAGCAGTTACTCGGGACTACTGCGGGAAAAACTGTTTTTT. It translates to CASSYSGLLREKLFF.

This chain connects TRBV29-1 to TRBJ2-2; 10 nucleotides line up with TRBD2. CDR1 and CDR2 (germline): SQVTM, ANQGSEA. This CDR3 comprises 16 residues. Losses at the gene ends were 7 bases for V and 0 bases for J; bases not matched to a gene: 8. The DNA of the CDR3 is TGCAGCGCCTTGGCTAGCGGGGGCACGAACACCGGGGAGCTGTTTTTT. Protein sequence: CSALASGGTNTGELFF.

The chain couples TRBV4-2 to TRBJ2-1; D might be TRBD1 (5 bases). V shed 2 bases and J shed 0 bases, with 14 bases lying between them. The CDR3 is made up of 17 amino acids. Germline CDR1 reads LGHNA; CDR2 reads YNFKEQ. CDR3 coding DNA: TGTGCCAGCAGCCAACACATTAGGGGAACCTCCTACAATGAGCAGTTCTTC. Translation: CASSQHIRGTSYNEQFF.

The chain combines TRBV28 with TRBJ1-2, with 12 bases aligning to TRBD1. This CDR3 has 16 residues. Germline CDR1 MDHEN, CDR2 SYDVKM. The V gene end was trimmed by 6 bases and the J gene end by 4 bases; junction bases not matched to a gene: 9. The DNA for the CDR3 is TGTGCCAGCAGGGTGCCGGGGACAGGGGGCTTCTATGGCTACACCTTC. This codes for CASRVPGTGGFYGYTF.

This clone was detected once. The chain couples TRBV13 to TRBJ1-3; TRBD1 aligns across 7 bases. Trimming at V came to 6 bases and at J to 7 bases, leaving 15 bases not matched to a gene. Germline loops: CDR1 PRHDT, CDR2 FYEKMQ (reference sequence). This CDR3 comprises 16 residues. The CDR3 DNA follows: TGTGCCAGCAGTCGTTTAGGAGAGACAGGGAAGAACACCATATATTTT. Its translation is CASSRLGETGKNTIYF.

This clone is a singleton in its sample. V is TRBV20-1 and J is TRBJ1-1; no clear D. The CDR3 is 14 residues long. V lost 3 bases, J lost 4 bases, and 15 bases lay in between. CDR1 is DFQATT and CDR2 is SNEGSKA in the germline V gene (reference sequence). This CDR3 is CSASREFPLTEAFF. The CDR3 coding sequence is TGCAGTGCTAGTCGGGAGTTCCCTCTCACTGAAGCTTTCTTT.

The J gene is TRBJ2-1, the V gene TRBV5-6, with D possibly matching TRBD1 (5 bases). Trimming shortened V by 2 bases and J by 10 bases, and 13 bases separated the two germline ends. The CDR3 length is 13 residues. Germline CDR1 is SGHDT and CDR2 is YYEEEE. The CDR3 nucleotides are TGTGCCAGCAGCTTCCTGCAGGGTAGGGAGCAGTTCTTC. Translating gives CASSFLQGREQFF.

J is TRBJ1-4 and V is TRBV30; D is possibly TRBD1 (5 bases). This CDR3 region has 15 residues. The germline gives CDR1 GTSNPN, CDR2 SVGIG (reference sequence). With 3 bases removed from V and 6 bases from J, the gap between germline ends came to 17 bases. DNA of the CDR3: TGTGCCTGGAGAAACCTTCAGGGATTCGATGAAAAACTGTTTTTT. The encoded protein is CAWRNLQGFDEKLFF.

This chain connects TRBV9 to TRBJ2-7; 7 bases align to TRBD2. The germline V gene encodes CDR1 SGDLS and CDR2 YYNGEE. The ends lost 0 bases at V and 3 bases at J; junction bases unmatched: 6. CDR3 size: 15 residues. CDR3 sequence: CASSVATSGDYEQYF. In DNA form, the CDR3 reads TGTGCCAGCAGCGTAGCTACGAGCGGGGACTACGAGCAGTACTTC.

The chain uses TRBV7-9 and TRBJ2-7, with 7 bases lining up with TRBD1. The CDR3 sequence is 15 residues long. Germline CDR1 is SEHNR and CDR2 is FQNEAQ (reference sequence). V trimming: 5 bases; J trimming: 4 bases; junction bases outside the gene matches: 11. The CDR3 DNA sequence: TGTGCCAGCAGCCACCGGAGACAGGGCATGTACGAGCAGTACTTC. This encodes CASSHRRQGMYEQYF.